This is a list of T cell receptor beta chains from one sample in a study of blood T cell repertoires in COVID-19. TCRdb keeps only in-frame clones here, not all; method: immunoSEQ multiplex PCR. Of fewer than 500,000 clones in the sample, approximately 90% were seen once. Sample: peripheral blood. The receptors derive from a woman in her twenties or thirties with acute or convalescent COVID-19. The CDR3 runs from the conserved cysteine through the conserved F or W. The D gene is left open where the match is weak. Clone size is not always given. Where it is, it says once, few, many or a class for expanded clones.

v_call,clone_size,j_call,d_call,cdr3_nt,cdr3_aa
TRBV28,NA,TRBJ1-1,NA,TGTGCCAGCACCCCCGGTGATTCGGCTGAAGCTTTCTTT,CASTPGDSAEAFF
TRBV24-1,NA,TRBJ2-5,TRBD1,TGTGCCACCAGTGAAAGGCCACCGGGACAGGGGGCCGTCAGAGAGACCCAGTACTTC,CATSERPPGQGAVRETQYF
TRBV5-1,once,TRBJ2-1,TRBD1,TGCGCCAGCAGCTTGTCGGGACAGGGGAGTGAGCAGTTCTTC,CASSLSGQGSEQFF
TRBV5-4,NA,TRBJ1-1,NA,TGTGCCAGCAGCTCGACGCGGTTTGAAGCTTTCTTT,CASSSTRFEAFF
TRBV2,NA,TRBJ1-4,NA,TGTGCCAGCACCCAAGGGGTTCAGGGTGGCGAAAAACTGTTTTTT,CASTQGVQGGEKLFF
TRBV5-1,NA,TRBJ2-7,NA,TGCGCCAGCAGCCCATGGGCCGACCCGGCCGAGCAGTACTTC,CASSPWADPAEQYF
TRBV7-8,NA,TRBJ2-7,TRBD2,TGTGCCAGCAGCTGGACTAGCGGGGGGGCCTTTGAGCAGTACTTC,CASSWTSGGAFEQYF
TRBV5-1,NA,TRBJ2-2,TRBD1,TGCGCCAGCAGCTTTGGTGACAGGGCAGGCTCCGGGGAGCTGTTTTTT,CASSFGDRAGSGELFF
TRBV5-6,NA,TRBJ2-2,NA,TGTGCCAGCACACGAAGGGGCGCAGATACCGGGGAGCTGTTTTTT,CASTRRGADTGELFF
TRBV6-5,NA,TRBJ1-2,NA,TGTGCCAGCAACAGGGTTGGCGGCTATGGCTACACCTTC,CASNRVGGYGYTF
TRBV6-1,many,TRBJ1-6,TRBD1,TGTGCCAGCAGGGAAGACAGGGTCCAGAATTCACCCCTCCACTTT,CASREDRVQNSPLHF
TRBV9,NA,TRBJ1-2,NA,TGTGCCAGCAGCTCCGGGGGAGGGGCCCGGTATGGCTACACCTTC,CASSSGGGARYGYTF
TRBV7-6,NA,TRBJ1-5,TRBD1,TGTGCCAGCAGCCCCTGGACAGGCCTCGATCAGCCCCAGCATTTT,CASSPWTGLDQPQHF
TRBV3-1/TRBV3-2,NA,TRBJ1-6,NA,TGTGCCAGCAGCCCCGGGGGTCCAGGGCCCCTCCACTTT,CASSPGGPGPLHF
TRBV11-2,NA,TRBJ2-5,TRBD2,TGTGCCAGCAGCTTACCGCTAGCGGAGGCGGAGACCCAGTACTTC,CASSLPLAEAETQYF
TRBV11-2,NA,TRBJ1-2,NA,TGTGCCAGCAGCATCCAGTCCAGAATCTATGGCTACACCTTC,CASSIQSRIYGYTF
TRBV9,NA,TRBJ2-7,TRBD1,TGTGCCAGCAGCCCTCGGACAGGGCACTACGAGCAGTACTTC,CASSPRTGHYEQYF
TRBV28,NA,TRBJ2-5,NA,TGTGCCAGCAGTTTGCGGGGAACCCAAGAGACCCAGTACTTC,CASSLRGTQETQYF
TRBV2,NA,TRBJ1-2,TRBD1,TGTGCCAGCAGTGACCCTCGTTGGGTCAGGGGGCATCGGGGCTACACCTTC,CASSDPRWVRGHRGYTF
TRBV4-1,NA,TRBJ1-6,TRBD1,TGCGCCAGCAGCCAAGGGGGACAGGGGGTGACACCCCTCCACTTT,CASSQGGQGVTPLHF
TRBV7-3,NA,TRBJ1-1,TRBD1,TGTGCCAGCAGCTTGACAGGGGCTGACACTGAAGCTTTCTTT,CASSLTGADTEAFF
TRBV5-4,NA,TRBJ2-5,NA,TGTGCCAGCAGCCCACCGGGGGAGACCCAGTACTTC,CASSPPGETQYF
TRBV24-1,NA,TRBJ2-6,NA,TGTGCCACCAGTGAGTTTTCGAGCTCTGGGGCCAACGTCCTGACTTTC,CATSEFSSSGANVLTF
TRBV28,NA,TRBJ2-7,NA,TGTGCCAGCAGCCTAGGGAGATACGAGCAGTACTTC,CASSLGRYEQYF
TRBV6-5,NA,TRBJ1-6,NA,TGTGCCAGCAGTAGGACACAAGATAATTCACCCCTCCACTTT,CASSRTQDNSPLHF
TRBV5-1,NA,TRBJ2-2,NA,TGCGCCAGCAGCTCATCTGGGAGCAACACCGGGGAGCTGTTTTTT,CASSSSGSNTGELFF
TRBV28,NA,TRBJ1-2,NA,TGTGCCAGCAGGGAGACAGGTTCCGACGGCTACACCTTC,CASRETGSDGYTF
TRBV3-1/TRBV3-2,once,TRBJ1-6,NA,TGTGCCAGCAGCCAAGTTATTAACGGGGGGCGAATCTCCTATAATTCACCCCTCCACTTT,CASSQVINGGRISYNSPLHF
TRBV9,NA,TRBJ2-1,TRBD2,TGTGCCAGCAGCGTGGTTCCGGGACTAGCGGCCAGCGATGAGCAGTTCTTC,CASSVVPGLAASDEQFF
TRBV7-2,once,TRBJ1-4,NA,TGTGCCAGCAGCTACCGGTATAATGAAAAACTGTTTTTT,CASSYRYNEKLFF
TRBV5-4,NA,TRBJ1-5,NA,TGTGCCTCTAAATCCCACAGGGCCCACTATCAGCAGCCCCAGCATTTT,CASKSHRAHYQQPQHF
TRBV7-2,NA,TRBJ2-7,NA,TGTGCCAGCAGCTTAGCAGGGGGGGCTTCCTACGAGCAGTACTTC,CASSLAGGASYEQYF
TRBV6-5,NA,TRBJ1-2,TRBD1,TGTGCCAGCAGTCCGGGACAGGGATACTATGGCTACACCTTC,CASSPGQGYYGYTF
TRBV11-2,NA,TRBJ2-2,TRBD1,TGTGCCAGCAGCTCTGACAGGGTTAACGGGGAGCTGTTTTTT,CASSSDRVNGELFF
TRBV6-5,once,TRBJ1-1,NA,TGTGCCACCGGAAGAGGCACTAATGAAGCTTTCTTT,CATGRGTNEAFF
TRBV21-1,NA,TRBJ2-5,NA,TGTGCCAGCAGCAAAGCTGGCGGGGGACCTCAAGAGACCCAGTACTTC,CASSKAGGGPQETQYF
TRBV2,NA,TRBJ2-1,NA,TGTGCCAGCAGTGACCCGAGCGGCAACTACAATGAGCAGTTCTTC,CASSDPSGNYNEQFF
TRBV5-1,many,TRBJ1-3,NA,TGCGCCAGCAGACTGGGGGCCAGCTCTGGAAACACCATATATTTT,CASRLGASSGNTIYF
TRBV6-4,NA,TRBJ1-1,NA,TGTGCCAGCAGTTTCCTTGGCGGCCGTGAAGAAGCTTTCTTT,CASSFLGGREEAFF
TRBV7-2,NA,TRBJ2-3,NA,TGTGCCAGCAGCATATCCGGGAGAGGTGATACGCAGTATTTT,CASSISGRGDTQYF
TRBV7-9,few,TRBJ2-1,TRBD1,TGTGCCAGCAGCGGGACAGGGGGGAACAATGAGCAGTTCTTC,CASSGTGGNNEQFF
TRBV4-1,NA,TRBJ2-7,TRBD1,TGCGCCAGCAGCCAAGTGGGACAGGGAACGTACGAGCAGTACTTC,CASSQVGQGTYEQYF
TRBV7-8,NA,TRBJ1-5,NA,TGTGCCAGCAGCACAACAGGGAATTTATTTCAGCCCCAGCATTTT,CASSTTGNLFQPQHF
TRBV27,NA,TRBJ1-6,TRBD1,TGTGCCAGCAGACAGGGGGCGCGGTATTCACCCCTCCACTTT,CASRQGARYSPLHF
TRBV6-2/TRBV6-3,NA,TRBJ2-5,TRBD2,TGTGCCAGCAGTTACTCTCGGGGGGAGAGACAAGAGACCCAGTACTTC,CASSYSRGERQETQYF
TRBV28,NA,TRBJ2-3,TRBD2,TGTGCCAGCAGGCTAGCGGGGGGCACAGATACGCAGTATTTT,CASRLAGGTDTQYF
TRBV12-5,NA,TRBJ1-1,TRBD1,TGTGCTAGTGGTTTGCGACAGGGAAGAACTATGGGCGACACTGAAGCTTTCTTT,CASGLRQGRTMGDTEAFF
TRBV29-1,NA,TRBJ2-5,TRBD2,TGCAGCGTTGAAGCGCGCTTGGTAGCGGGGGGTGAGACCCAGTACTTC,CSVEARLVAGGETQYF
TRBV19,NA,TRBJ2-3,TRBD2,TGTGCCAGTAGTAACCCCGGACTAGCGGGGGGCCGGGGAGATACGCAGTATTTT,CASSNPGLAGGRGDTQYF
TRBV3-1/TRBV3-2,NA,TRBJ1-1,NA,TGTGCCAGCAGCCGGGGCGGTAACACTGAAGCTTTCTTT,CASSRGGNTEAFF
TRBV21-1,few,TRBJ1-5,NA,TGTGCCAGCAGCAAATTGGGGGAGGAAACCGGGACAGCGAGCCAGCCCCAGCATTTT,CASSKLGEETGTASQPQHF
TRBV1,NA,TRBJ1-5,NA,TGCACCAGCAGCCAAGTAGGAGATTATAGCAATCAGCCCCAGCATTTT,CTSSQVGDYSNQPQHF
TRBV6-5,once,TRBJ1-5,NA,TGTGCCAGCAGCCCCTCCCCCGACATCAATCAGCCCCAGCATTTT,CASSPSPDINQPQHF
TRBV2,NA,TRBJ2-6,NA,TGTGCCAGCAGTGTAGGAGGGGCTGGGGCCAACGTCCTGACTTTC,CASSVGGAGANVLTF
TRBV18,NA,TRBJ1-1,TRBD1,TGTGCCAGCTCCTCTCAGGGGGCGCGTGAAGCTTTCTTT,CASSSQGAREAFF